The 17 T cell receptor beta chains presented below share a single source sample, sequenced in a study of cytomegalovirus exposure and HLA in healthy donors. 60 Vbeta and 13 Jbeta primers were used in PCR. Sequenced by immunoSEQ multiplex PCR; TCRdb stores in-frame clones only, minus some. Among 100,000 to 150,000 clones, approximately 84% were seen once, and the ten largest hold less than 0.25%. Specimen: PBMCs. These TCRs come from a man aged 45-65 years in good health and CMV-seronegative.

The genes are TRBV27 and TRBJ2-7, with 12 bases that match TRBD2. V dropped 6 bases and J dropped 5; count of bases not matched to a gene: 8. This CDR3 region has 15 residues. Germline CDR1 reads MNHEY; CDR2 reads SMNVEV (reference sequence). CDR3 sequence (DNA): TGTGCCAGCAGAGCTCTAGCGGGGGGGCTCAACGAGCAGTACTTC. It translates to CASRALAGGLNEQYF.

For the CDR3, the DNA is TGTGCCAGCAGCGTAGGGCCGAATACAAGGAGTGGCTACACCTTC. Translation gives CASSVGPNTRSGYTF. The V and J genes are TRBV9 and TRBJ1-2; D ambiguous. The CDR3 consists of 15 residues. Germline V gene lookup returns CDR1 SGDLS and CDR2 YYNGEE. The V and J ends lost 0 bases and 7 bases respectively, with 16 bases between them.

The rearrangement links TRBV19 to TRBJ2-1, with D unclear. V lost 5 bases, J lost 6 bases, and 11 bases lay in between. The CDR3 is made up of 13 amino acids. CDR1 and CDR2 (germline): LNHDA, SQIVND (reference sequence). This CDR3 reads CASSELVLNEQFF. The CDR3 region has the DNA TGTGCCAGTAGTGAGCTAGTCCTCAATGAGCAGTTCTTC.

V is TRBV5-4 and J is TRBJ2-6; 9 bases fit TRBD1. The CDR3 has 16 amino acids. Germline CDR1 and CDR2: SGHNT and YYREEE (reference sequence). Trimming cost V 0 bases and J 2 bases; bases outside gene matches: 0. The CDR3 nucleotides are TGTGCCAGCAGCTTGGGGACAGGGGCTGGGGCCAACGTCCTGACTTTC. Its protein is CASSLGTGAGANVLTF.

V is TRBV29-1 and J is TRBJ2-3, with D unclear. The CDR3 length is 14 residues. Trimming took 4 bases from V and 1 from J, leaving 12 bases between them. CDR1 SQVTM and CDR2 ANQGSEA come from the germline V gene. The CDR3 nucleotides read TGCAGCGTTGTAACTGCGGCCGGCACAGATACGCAGTATTTT. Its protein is CSVVTAAGTDTQYF.

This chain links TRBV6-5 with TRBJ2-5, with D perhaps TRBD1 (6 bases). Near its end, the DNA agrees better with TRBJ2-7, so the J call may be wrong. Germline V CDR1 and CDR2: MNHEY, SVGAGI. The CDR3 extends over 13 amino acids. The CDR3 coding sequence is TGTGCCAGCAGTTACGCCACAGGGAACGAGCAGTACTTC. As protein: CASSYATGNEQYF.

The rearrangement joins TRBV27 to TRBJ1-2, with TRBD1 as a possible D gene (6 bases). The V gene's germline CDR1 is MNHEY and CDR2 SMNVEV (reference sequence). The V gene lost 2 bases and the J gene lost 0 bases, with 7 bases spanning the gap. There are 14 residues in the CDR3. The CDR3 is CASSLQGPNYGYTF. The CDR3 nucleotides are TGTGCCAGCAGTTTACAGGGGCCTAACTATGGCTACACCTTC.

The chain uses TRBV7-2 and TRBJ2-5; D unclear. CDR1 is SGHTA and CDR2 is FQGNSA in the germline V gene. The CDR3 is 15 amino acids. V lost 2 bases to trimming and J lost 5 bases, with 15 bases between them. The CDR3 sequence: CASSLYSQNWETQYF. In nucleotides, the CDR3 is TGTGCCAGCAGCTTATACTCTCAAAATTGGGAGACCCAGTACTTC. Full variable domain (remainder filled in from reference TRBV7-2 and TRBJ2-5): GAGVSQSPSNKVTEKGKDVELRCDPISGHTALYWYRQSLGQGLEFLIYFQGNSAPDKSGLPSDRFSAERTGGSVSTLTIQRTQQEDSAVYLCASSLYSQNWETQYFGPGTRLLVL.

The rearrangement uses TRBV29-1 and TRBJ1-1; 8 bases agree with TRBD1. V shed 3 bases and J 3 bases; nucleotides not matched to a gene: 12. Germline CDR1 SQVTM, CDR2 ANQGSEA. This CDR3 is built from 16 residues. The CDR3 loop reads CSVETDRASNDTEAFF. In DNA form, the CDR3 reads TGCAGCGTTGAGACGGACAGGGCGAGTAACGACACTGAAGCTTTCTTT.

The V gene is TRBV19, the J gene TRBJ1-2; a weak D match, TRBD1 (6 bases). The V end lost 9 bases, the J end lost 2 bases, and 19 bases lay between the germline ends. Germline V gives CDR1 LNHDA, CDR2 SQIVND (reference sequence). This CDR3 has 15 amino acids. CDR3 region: CASYTRQVINYGYTF. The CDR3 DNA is TGTGCCAGCTACACCCGACAGGTGATCAACTATGGCTACACCTTC.

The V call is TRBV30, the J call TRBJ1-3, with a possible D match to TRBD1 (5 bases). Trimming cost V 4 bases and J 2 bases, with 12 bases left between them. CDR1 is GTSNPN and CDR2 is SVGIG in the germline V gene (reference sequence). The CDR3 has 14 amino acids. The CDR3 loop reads CAWTPWGAGNTIYF. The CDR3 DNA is TGTGCCTGGACCCCCTGGGGGGCTGGAAACACCATATATTTT.

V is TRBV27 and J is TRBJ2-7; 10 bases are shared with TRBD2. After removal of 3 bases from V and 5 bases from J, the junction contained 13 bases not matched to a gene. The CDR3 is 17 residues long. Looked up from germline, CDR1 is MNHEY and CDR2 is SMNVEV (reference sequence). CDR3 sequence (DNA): TGTGCCAGCAGTTTTGGTAGCGGGGGGCGCGGGATGGACGAGCAGTACTTC. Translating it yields CASSFGSGGRGMDEQYF.

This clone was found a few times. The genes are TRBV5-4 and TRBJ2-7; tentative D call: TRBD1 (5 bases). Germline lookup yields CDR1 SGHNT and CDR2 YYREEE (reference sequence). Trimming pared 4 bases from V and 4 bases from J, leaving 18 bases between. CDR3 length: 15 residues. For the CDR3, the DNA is TGTGCCAGCAGCCGAGAGGCCAGGGTGGTGTACGAGCAGTACTTC. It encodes CASSREARVVYEQYF.

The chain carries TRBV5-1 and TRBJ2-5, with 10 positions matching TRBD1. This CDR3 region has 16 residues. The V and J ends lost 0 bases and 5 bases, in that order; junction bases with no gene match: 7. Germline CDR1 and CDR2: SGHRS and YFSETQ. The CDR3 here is CASSLGQGARAETQYF. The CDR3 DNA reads TGCGCCAGCAGCTTGGGACAGGGGGCGCGTGCGGAGACCCAGTACTTC.

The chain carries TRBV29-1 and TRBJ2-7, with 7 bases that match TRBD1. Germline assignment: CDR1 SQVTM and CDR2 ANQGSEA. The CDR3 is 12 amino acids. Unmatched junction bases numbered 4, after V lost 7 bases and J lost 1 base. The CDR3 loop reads CSAFRGSYEQYF. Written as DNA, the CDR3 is TGCAGCGCTTTCAGGGGGTCCTACGAGCAGTACTTC.

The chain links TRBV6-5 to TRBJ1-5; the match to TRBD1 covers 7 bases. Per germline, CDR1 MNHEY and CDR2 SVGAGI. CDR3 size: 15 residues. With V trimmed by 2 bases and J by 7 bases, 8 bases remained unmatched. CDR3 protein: CASSYQTGLGQPQHF. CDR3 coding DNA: TGTGCCAGCAGTTACCAGACAGGGTTGGGCCAGCCCCAGCATTTT.

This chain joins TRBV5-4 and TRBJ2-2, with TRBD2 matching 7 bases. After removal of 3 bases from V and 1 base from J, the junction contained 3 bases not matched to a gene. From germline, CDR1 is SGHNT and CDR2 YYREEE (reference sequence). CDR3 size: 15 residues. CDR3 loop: CASSYLAVNTGELFF. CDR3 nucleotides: TGTGCCAGCAGCTATCTAGCGGTGAACACCGGGGAGCTGTTTTTT.